The entry below describes one T cell receptor (beta chain). The antigen remains undetermined. This specimen comes from a study of T cell responses to AZD1222 COVID-19 vaccine. Findings and caveats of the study: The study reported that nearly half of spike-specific TCRs target unmutated variant regions. Repertoire sampling happened only post peak T cell response. Among those given AZD1222, only six were seropositive at baseline. Donors were mostly white British, more females; clonal diversity possibly underestimated.

This CDR3 is 14 amino acids long. Germline lookup yields CDR1 MGHRA and CDR2 YSYEKL. V gave up 1 base and J gave up 5 bases, with 12 bases separating them. Measured with immunoSEQ multiplex PCR; TCRdb has only the in-frame clones, and not every one. The sample lists 120,000 or so clones; around 90% were seen once. Sequenced material: peripheral blood, taken 28 days after the second AZD1222 dose. The rearrangement uses TRBV4-1 and TRBJ2-7, with D perhaps assigned TRBD1 or TRBD2 (5 bases each). The TCR comes from an adult who received the AZD1222 COVID-19 vaccine. CDR3 loop: CASSQGLRGDEQYF. CDR3 DNA: TGCGCCAGCAGCCAAGGCCTCCGGGGCGACGAGCAGTACTTC.